Listed below are T cell receptor beta chains from one sample, sequenced in a study of blood T cells in healthy people across ages. TCRdb re-derived calls from the 5' RACE reads in MiXCR, one entry per CDR3 protein. The table has some 1.5 million distinct CDR3 sequences, under 30% seen once. Material: blood. The origin of the receptors is a woman aged 25-40 years in good health. Each CDR3 is given with its conserved first and last residue. The D gene is left open where the match is weak. A row's size may be missing; if present it is once, few, many or a size class.

J: TRBJ1-2; V: TRBV12-5; length: 12; size: many; D: -; CDR3: CASAQDRRDYTF; DNA: TGTGCTAGTGCCCAAGACAGGCGCGACTACACCTTC
J: TRBJ1-5; V: TRBV6-6; length: 15; size: few; D: TRBD1; CDR3: CASRKTGNSDQPQHF; DNA: TGTGCCAGTCGAAAGACAGGGAATAGCGATCAGCCCCAGCATTTT
J: TRBJ2-5; V: TRBV5-1; length: 16; size: few; D: TRBD2; CDR3: CASSLGLAGSEETQYF; DNA: TGCGCCAGCAGCTTAGGACTAGCGGGGTCCGAAGAGACCCAGTACTTC
J: TRBJ1-3; V: TRBV12-3/TRBV12-4; length: 16; size: -; D: TRBD1; CDR3: CASSLDRETPGNTIYF; DNA: TGTGCCAGCAGTCTCGACAGGGAGACGCCTGGAAACACCATATATTTT
J: TRBJ2-5; V: TRBV27; length: 13; size: -; D: -; CDR3: CASSLRRAGEQYF; DNA: TGTGCCAGCAGTTTACGCAGGGCCGGGGAGCAGTACTTC
J: TRBJ2-3; V: TRBV6-6; length: 13; size: many; D: -; CDR3: CASSSNTGAEQYF; DNA: TGTGCCAGCAGTTCCAATACTGGAGCTGAGCAGTATTTT
J: TRBJ1-1; V: TRBV5-5; length: 14; size: -; D: -; CDR3: CASSLAPRDTEVFF; DNA: TGTGCCAGCAGCTTGGCCCCGAGGGACACTGAAGTTTTCTTT
J: TRBJ1-2; V: TRBV12-3/TRBV12-4; length: 14; size: -; D: -; CDR3: CASSLEIYGYGYTF; DNA: TGTGCCAGCAGTTTAGAAATTTACGGGTATGGCTACACCTTC
J: TRBJ2-1; V: TRBV6-6; length: 16; size: few; D: TRBD2; CDR3: CASSYSASGRRDEQFF; DNA: TGTGCCAGCAGTTACTCGGCTAGCGGGAGGCGGGATGAGCAGTTCTTC
J: TRBJ1-1; V: TRBV29-1; length: 17; size: many; D: TRBD1; CDR3: CSVAPTGGPGGNTEAFF; DNA: TGCAGCGTTGCCCCTACAGGGGGGCCTGGGGGGAACACTGAAGCTTTCTTT
J: TRBJ1-4; V: TRBV11-2; length: 16; size: once; D: TRBD1; CDR3: CASSVGTGALNEKLFF; DNA: TGTGCCAGCAGCGTAGGGACAGGGGCCCTCAATGAAAAACTGTTTTTT
J: TRBJ2-3; V: TRBV27; length: 16; size: few; D: TRBD2; CDR3: CASSLWGGIITDTQYF; DNA: TGTGCCAGCAGTTTATGGGGGGGAATCATCACAGATACGCAGTATTTT
J: TRBJ2-7; V: TRBV5-1; length: 14; size: few; D: TRBD2; CDR3: CASSASGEVYEQYF; DNA: TGCGCCAGCAGCGCTAGCGGAGAAGTCTACGAGCAGTACTTC
J: TRBJ2-3; V: TRBV5-1; length: 16; size: -; D: TRBD2; CDR3: CASSLQTSGALDTQYF; DNA: TGCGCCAGCAGCTTGCAGACTAGCGGGGCTCTTGATACGCAGTATTTT
J: TRBJ2-4; V: TRBV7-9; length: 14; size: many; D: -; CDR3: CASSYNRRGNIQYF; DNA: TGTGCCAGCAGCTACAACAGAAGGGGGAACATTCAGTACTTC
J: TRBJ1-3; V: TRBV18; length: 13; size: -; D: -; CDR3: CASSPGLSNTIYF; DNA: TGTGCCAGCTCACCGGGTCTGAGCAACACCATATATTTT
J: TRBJ2-1; V: TRBV20-1; length: 14; size: many; D: -; CDR3: CSARELTDYNEQFF; DNA: TGCAGTGCTAGAGAACTAACCGACTATAATGAGCAGTTCTTC
J: TRBJ2-1; V: TRBV6-2/TRBV6-3; length: 15; size: few; D: TRBD1; CDR3: CASSWDRDSYNEQFF; DNA: TGTGCCAGCAGTTGGGACAGAGACTCCTACAATGAGCAGTTCTTC
J: TRBJ2-7; V: TRBV15; length: 18; size: many; D: TRBD1; CDR3: CATSSHRGIRLAFYEQYF; DNA: TGTGCCACCAGCTCCCACAGGGGGATAAGGCTAGCGTTCTACGAGCAGTACTTC
J: TRBJ1-1; V: TRBV30; length: 12; size: few; D: TRBD1; CDR3: CAWGTAGTEAFF; DNA: TGTGCCTGGGGGACAGCGGGGACTGAAGCTTTCTTT
J: TRBJ2-7; V: TRBV20-1; length: 16; size: many; D: -; CDR3: CSAREGSGRGSYEQYF; DNA: TGCAGTGCTAGAGAAGGGTCGGGACGGGGCTCCTACGAGCAGTACTTC
J: TRBJ2-7; V: TRBV6-5; length: 17; size: many; D: TRBD1; CDR3: CASSYSWSGTGAHEQYF; DNA: TGTGCCAGCAGTTACTCGTGGTCCGGGACAGGGGCCCACGAGCAGTACTTC
J: TRBJ2-1; V: TRBV20-1; length: 15; size: few; D: -; CDR3: CSARPRLAGLGEQFF; DNA: TGCAGTGCTAGGCCTCGACTTGCGGGGTTGGGGGAGCAGTTCTTC
J: TRBJ2-6; V: TRBV29-1; length: 12; size: few; D: -; CDR3: CSGRTEANVLTF; DNA: TGCAGTGGCCGCACAGAGGCCAACGTCCTGACTTTC
J: TRBJ2-3; V: TRBV5-1; length: 15; size: -; D: -; CDR3: CASSSGTYFTDTQYF; DNA: TGCGCCAGCAGCTCCGGGACTTACTTCACAGATACGCAGTATTTT
J: TRBJ2-1; V: TRBV9; length: 16; size: few; D: -; CDR3: CASSVGAGASGNEQFF; DNA: TGTGCCAGCAGCGTAGGGGCGGGGGCGTCGGGCAATGAGCAGTTCTTC
J: TRBJ1-4; V: TRBV20-1; length: 13; size: -; D: -; CDR3: CGASEGGSEKLFF; DNA: TGCGGTGCTAGTGAGGGGGGGAGTGAAAAACTGTTTTTT
J: TRBJ2-5; V: TRBV14; length: 16; size: -; D: TRBD2; CDR3: CASSQVWFSGRDGQYF; DNA: TGTGCCAGCAGCCAAGTTTGGTTTAGCGGGAGAGACGGGCAGTACTTC
J: TRBJ2-1; V: TRBV12-3/TRBV12-4; length: 16; size: many; D: TRBD2; CDR3: CASSLGLAGSYNEQFF; DNA: TGTGCCAGCAGTTTAGGACTAGCGGGCTCCTACAATGAGCAGTTCTTC
J: TRBJ2-7; V: TRBV13; length: 14; size: few; D: -; CDR3: CASSPSGRTYEQYF; DNA: TGTGCCAGCAGCCCCTCGGGACGGACCTACGAGCAGTACTTC
J: TRBJ1-2; V: TRBV29-1; length: 11; size: -; D: -; CDR3: CSVDGNYGYTF; DNA: TGCAGCGTTGACGGTAACTATGGCTACACCTTC
J: TRBJ1-1; V: TRBV7-2; length: 13; size: few; D: -; CDR3: CASSFGGSPEAFF; DNA: TGTGCCAGCAGCTTCGGCGGCAGCCCTGAAGCTTTCTTT
J: TRBJ2-7; V: TRBV3-1; length: 12; size: many; D: TRBD2; CDR3: CASRSGGYEQYF; DNA: TGTGCCAGCAGGTCGGGGGGCTACGAGCAGTACTTC
J: TRBJ2-1; V: TRBV6-5; length: 15; size: -; D: TRBD1; CDR3: CASRTYRDRGREQFF; DNA: TGTGCCAGCAGAACGTACCGGGACAGGGGACGGGAGCAGTTCTTC
J: TRBJ2-7; V: TRBV6-5; length: 12; size: many; D: -; CDR3: CATSRVPYEQYF; DNA: TGTGCCACCAGCAGGGTCCCCTACGAGCAGTACTTC
J: TRBJ1-5; V: TRBV12-3/TRBV12-4; length: 17; size: -; D: -; CDR3: CASSLGGTETCNQPQHF; DNA: TGTGCCAGCAGTTTAGGGGGGACGGAGACCTGCAATCAGCCCCAGCATTTT
J: TRBJ2-3; V: TRBV7-2; length: 16; size: few; D: -; CDR3: CASRGLGGQRTDTQYF; DNA: TGTGCCAGCAGGGGGCTTGGCGGCCAGCGGACAGATACGCAGTATTTT
J: TRBJ1-1; V: TRBV16; length: 12; size: -; D: -; CDR3: CASSPGGNEAFF; DNA: TGTGCCAGCAGCCCCGGGGGGAATGAAGCTTTCTTT
J: TRBJ1-5; V: TRBV29-1; length: 13; size: few; D: -; CDR3: CSVGNNSNQPQHF; DNA: TGCAGCGTTGGAAATAATAGCAATCAGCCCCAGCATTTT
J: TRBJ2-1; V: TRBV5-1; length: 16; size: -; D: -; CDR3: CASSSIGGAVKNEQFF; DNA: TGCGCCAGCAGCTCGATAGGGGGGGCCGTGAAGAATGAGCAGTTCTTC
J: TRBJ2-3; V: TRBV28; length: 16; size: -; D: -; CDR3: CASRRNAGAVTDTQYF; DNA: TGTGCCAGCAGACGAAATGCGGGGGCCGTCACAGATACGCAGTATTTT
J: TRBJ2-1; V: TRBV20-1; length: 15; size: many; D: -; CDR3: CSARPAGSPSGEQFF; DNA: TGCAGTGCCCGACCGGCGGGATCCCCCTCTGGGGAGCAGTTCTTC
J: TRBJ1-5; V: TRBV12-3/TRBV12-4; length: 14; size: few; D: -; CDR3: CASSPRQYAQPQHF; DNA: TGTGCCAGCAGCCCCAGACAGTATGCTCAGCCCCAGCATTTT
J: TRBJ2-3; V: TRBV5-1; length: 12; size: -; D: -; CDR3: CASSFDVRTQYF; DNA: TGCGCCAGCAGCTTTGATGTACGCACGCAGTATTTT
J: TRBJ1-4; V: TRBV3-1; length: 13; size: -; D: -; CDR3: CASTRGQGQKLFF; DNA: TGTGCCAGCACCAGAGGACAAGGGCAAAAACTGTTTTTT
J: TRBJ1-4; V: TRBV20-1; length: 13; size: -; D: -; CDR3: CSARQGRVEKLFF; DNA: TGCAGTGCTAGACAGGGAAGAGTAGAAAAACTGTTTTTT
J: TRBJ2-3; V: TRBV20-1; length: 14; size: many; D: -; CDR3: CSARPASSTDTQYF; DNA: TGCAGTGCTAGGCCCGCTTCTAGCACAGATACGCAGTATTTT
J: TRBJ2-3; V: TRBV7-3; length: 15; size: -; D: TRBD2; CDR3: CASSAQRGGIDTQYF; DNA: TGTGCCAGCAGCGCCCAGCGGGGGGGCATTGATACGCAGTATTTT
J: TRBJ2-3; V: TRBV7-2; length: 12; size: many; D: -; CDR3: CASSFQADTQYF; DNA: TGTGCCAGCAGCTTCCAAGCAGATACGCAGTATTTT
J: TRBJ1-2; V: TRBV12-3/TRBV12-4; length: 13; size: few; D: -; CDR3: CASGLDRNYGYTF; DNA: TGTGCCAGCGGTCTCGACAGAAACTATGGCTACACCTTC
J: TRBJ2-3; V: TRBV7-2; length: 14; size: -; D: TRBD2; CDR3: CASSLGLVPDTQYF; DNA: TGTGCCAGCAGCTTGGGACTAGTCCCAGATACGCAGTATTTT
J: TRBJ2-5; V: TRBV2; length: 14; size: many; D: TRBD2; CDR3: CASNTAGWWETQYF; DNA: TGTGCCAGCAACACAGCGGGGTGGTGGGAGACCCAGTACTTC
J: TRBJ1-4; V: TRBV9; length: 16; size: -; D: -; CDR3: CASSVGDTRRNEKLFF; DNA: TGTGCCAGCAGCGTAGGGGACACCCGGAGGAATGAAAAACTGTTTTTT
J: TRBJ1-5; V: TRBV2; length: 14; size: -; D: TRBD1; CDR3: CASTRGDPIQPQHF; DNA: TGTGCCAGCACCAGGGGGGATCCAATTCAGCCCCAGCATTTT